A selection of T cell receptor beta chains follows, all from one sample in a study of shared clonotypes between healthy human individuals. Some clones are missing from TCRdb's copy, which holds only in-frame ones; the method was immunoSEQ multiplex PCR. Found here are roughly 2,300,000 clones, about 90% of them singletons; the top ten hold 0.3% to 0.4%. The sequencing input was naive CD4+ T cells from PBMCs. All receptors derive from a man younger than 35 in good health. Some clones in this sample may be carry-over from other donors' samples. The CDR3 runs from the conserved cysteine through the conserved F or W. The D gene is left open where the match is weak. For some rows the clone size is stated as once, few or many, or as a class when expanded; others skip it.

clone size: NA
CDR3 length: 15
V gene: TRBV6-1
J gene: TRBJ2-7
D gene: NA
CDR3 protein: CASSAQGWSSYEQYF
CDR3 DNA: TGTGCCAGCAGTGCCCAGGGGTGGAGCTCCTACGAGCAGTACTTC

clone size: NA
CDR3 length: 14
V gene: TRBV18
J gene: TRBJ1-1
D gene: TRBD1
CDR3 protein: CASSPQGRTGEAFF
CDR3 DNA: TGTGCCAGCTCACCGCAAGGACGGACAGGGGAAGCTTTCTTT

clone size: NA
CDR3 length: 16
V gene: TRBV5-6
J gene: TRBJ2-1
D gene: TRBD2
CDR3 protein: CASSLVGLAGDNEQFF
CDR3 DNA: TGTGCCAGCAGCTTGGTTGGACTAGCGGGAGACAATGAGCAGTTCTTC

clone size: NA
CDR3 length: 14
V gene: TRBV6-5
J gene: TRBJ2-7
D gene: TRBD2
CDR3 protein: CASSYSGSFYEQYF
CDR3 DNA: TGTGCCAGCAGTTATAGCGGGAGTTTCTACGAGCAGTACTTC

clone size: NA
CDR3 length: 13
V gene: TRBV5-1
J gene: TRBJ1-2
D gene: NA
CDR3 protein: CASSPAGDYGYTF
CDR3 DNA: TGCGCCAGCAGCCCAGCGGGGGACTATGGCTACACCTTC

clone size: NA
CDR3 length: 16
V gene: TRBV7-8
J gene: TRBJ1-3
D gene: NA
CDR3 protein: CASSLAGFVSGNTIYF
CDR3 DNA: TGTGCCAGCAGCTTAGCGGGATTCGTCTCTGGAAACACCATATATTTT

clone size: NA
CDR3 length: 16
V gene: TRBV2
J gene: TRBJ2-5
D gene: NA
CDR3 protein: CASMEAVTRLQETQYF
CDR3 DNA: TGTGCCAGCATGGAAGCAGTCACCCGATTACAAGAGACCCAGTACTTC

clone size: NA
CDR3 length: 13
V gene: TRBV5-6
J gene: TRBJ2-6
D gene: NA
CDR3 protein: CASSFSGANVLTF
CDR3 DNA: TGTGCCAGCAGCTTCTCGGGGGCCAACGTCCTGACTTTC

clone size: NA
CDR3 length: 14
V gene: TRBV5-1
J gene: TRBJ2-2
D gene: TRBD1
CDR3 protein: CASTGQGLTGELFF
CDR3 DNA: TGCGCCAGCACGGGACAGGGGTTGACCGGGGAGCTGTTTTTT

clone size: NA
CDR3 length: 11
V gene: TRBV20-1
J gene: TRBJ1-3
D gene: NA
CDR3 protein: CSARAIYTIYF
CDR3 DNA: TGCAGTGCTAGAGCGATTTACACCATATATTTT

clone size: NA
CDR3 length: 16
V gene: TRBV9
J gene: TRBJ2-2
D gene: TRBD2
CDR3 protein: CASSGGTSGNTGELFF
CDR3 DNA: TGTGCCAGCAGCGGCGGGACTAGCGGGAACACCGGGGAGCTGTTTTTT

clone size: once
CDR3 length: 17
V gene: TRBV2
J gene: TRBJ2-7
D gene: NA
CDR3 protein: CASSEGIFPRQVYEQYF
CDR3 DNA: TGTGCCAGCAGTGAAGGGATCTTCCCCAGACAGGTCTACGAGCAGTACTTC

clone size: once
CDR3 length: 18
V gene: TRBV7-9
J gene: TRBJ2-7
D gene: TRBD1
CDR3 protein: CASSPWDRFYQASYEQYF
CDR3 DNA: TGTGCCAGCAGCCCCTGGGACAGATTTTATCAAGCTTCCTACGAGCAGTACTTC

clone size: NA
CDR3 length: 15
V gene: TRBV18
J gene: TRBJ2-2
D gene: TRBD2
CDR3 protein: CASSPTSGNTGELFF
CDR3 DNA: TGTGCCAGCTCACCGACTAGCGGGAACACCGGGGAGCTGTTTTTT

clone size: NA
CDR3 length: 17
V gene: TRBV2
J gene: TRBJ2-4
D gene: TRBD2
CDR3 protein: CASSVVAGALAKNIQYF
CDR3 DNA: TGTGCCAGCAGTGTGGTAGCGGGAGCTTTAGCCAAAAACATTCAGTACTTC

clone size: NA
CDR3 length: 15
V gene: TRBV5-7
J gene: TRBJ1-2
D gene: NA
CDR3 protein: CASVPYLAKTYGYTF
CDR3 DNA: TGTGCCAGCGTACCTTATCTTGCGAAGACCTATGGCTACACCTTC

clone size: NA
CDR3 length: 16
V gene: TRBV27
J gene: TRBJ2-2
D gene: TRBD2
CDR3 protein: CASSYTAGLAAGELFF
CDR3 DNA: TGTGCCAGCAGCTATACCGCTGGACTAGCAGCCGGGGAGCTGTTTTTT

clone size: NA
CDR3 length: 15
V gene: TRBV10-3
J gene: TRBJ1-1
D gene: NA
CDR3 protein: CAISGQVNMNTEAFF
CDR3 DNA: TGTGCCATCAGTGGACAGGTGAACATGAACACTGAAGCTTTCTTT

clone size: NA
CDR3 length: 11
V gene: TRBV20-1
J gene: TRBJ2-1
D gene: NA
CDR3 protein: CSASLRLEQFF
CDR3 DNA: TGCAGTGCTAGCCTTAGACTTGAGCAGTTCTTC

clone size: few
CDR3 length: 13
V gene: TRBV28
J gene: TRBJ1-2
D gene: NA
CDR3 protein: CASTPGGFGGYTF
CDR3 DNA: TGTGCCAGCACCCCGGGAGGGTTCGGGGGCTACACCTTC

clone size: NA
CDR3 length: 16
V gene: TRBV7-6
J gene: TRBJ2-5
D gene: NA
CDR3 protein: CASSLAPGDGQETQYF
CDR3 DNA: TGTGCCAGCAGCTTAGCTCCAGGGGATGGCCAAGAGACCCAGTACTTC

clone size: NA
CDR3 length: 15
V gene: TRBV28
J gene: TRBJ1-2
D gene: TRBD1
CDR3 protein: CASSLGQGVWLGYTF
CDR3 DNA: TGTGCCAGCAGTTTGGGGCAGGGGGTCTGGCTTGGCTACACCTTC

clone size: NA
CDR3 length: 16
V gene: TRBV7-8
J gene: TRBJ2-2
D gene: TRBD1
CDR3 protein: CASSLEGGLYTGELFF
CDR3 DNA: TGTGCCAGCAGCTTAGAAGGGGGCCTCTACACCGGGGAGCTGTTTTTT

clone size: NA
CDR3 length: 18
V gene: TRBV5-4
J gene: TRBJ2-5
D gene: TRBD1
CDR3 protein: CASSPRETGGISQETQYF
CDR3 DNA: TGTGCCAGCAGCCCAAGGGAAACAGGGGGCATTTCCCAAGAGACCCAGTACTTC

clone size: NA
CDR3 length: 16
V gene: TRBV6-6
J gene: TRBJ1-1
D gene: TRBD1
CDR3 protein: CASSYWIGTGGTEAFF
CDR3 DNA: TGTGCCAGCAGTTACTGGATTGGGACAGGGGGAACTGAAGCTTTCTTT

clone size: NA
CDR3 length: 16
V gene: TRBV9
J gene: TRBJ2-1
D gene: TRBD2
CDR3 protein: CASSVGTSGSFNEQFF
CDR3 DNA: TGTGCCAGCAGTGTAGGGACTAGCGGGAGTTTCAATGAGCAGTTCTTC

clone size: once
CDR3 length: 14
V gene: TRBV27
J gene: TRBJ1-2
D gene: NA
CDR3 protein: CASSQGQGSYGYTF
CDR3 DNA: TGTGCCAGCAGTCAGGGGCAGGGTAGCTATGGCTACACCTTC

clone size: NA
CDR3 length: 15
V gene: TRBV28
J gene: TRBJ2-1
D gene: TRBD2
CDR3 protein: CASSRLAGNYNEQFF
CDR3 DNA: TGTGCCAGCAGTAGACTAGCGGGAAATTACAATGAGCAGTTCTTC

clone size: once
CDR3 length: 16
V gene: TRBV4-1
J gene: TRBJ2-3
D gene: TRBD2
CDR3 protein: CASSSLAGGPGDTQYF
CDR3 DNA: TGCGCCAGCAGCTCCTTAGCGGGAGGGCCAGGAGATACGCAGTATTTT